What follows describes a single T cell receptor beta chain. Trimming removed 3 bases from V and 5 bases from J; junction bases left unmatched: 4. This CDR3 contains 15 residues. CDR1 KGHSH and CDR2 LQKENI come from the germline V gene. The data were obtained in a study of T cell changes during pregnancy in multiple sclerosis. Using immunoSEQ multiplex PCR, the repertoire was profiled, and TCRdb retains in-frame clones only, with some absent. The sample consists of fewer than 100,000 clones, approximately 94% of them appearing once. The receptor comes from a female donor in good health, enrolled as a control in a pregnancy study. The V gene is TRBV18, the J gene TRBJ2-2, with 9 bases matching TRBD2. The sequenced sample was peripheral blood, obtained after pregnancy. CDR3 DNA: TGTGCCAGCTCACCGAGGAGCGGGAGGACCGGGGAGCTGTTTTTT. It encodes CASSPRSGRTGELFF.